Listed here is a single T cell receptor beta chain. Germline V gives CDR1 SGHAT, CDR2 FQNNGV. Losses at the gene ends were 3 bases for V and 0 bases for J; bases not matched to a gene: 10. The CDR3 is 17 amino acids. This sample was taken from a study of blood T cell repertoires in COVID-19. In the original workflow: Scientists estimated how many nucleated cells there were by amplifying reference gene primers. The data were produced by immunoSEQ multiplex PCR, yet TCRdb's version contains in-frame clones alone and is incomplete. V and J calls and clone size are those listed in that table; D and trimming were worked out from the DNA. The sample contains approximately 240,000 clones, under 95% of which appear only once.

The sequence derives from a woman under 30 who had recovered from COVID-19. Sequencing was carried out using PBMCs or T cells enriched from blood (not recorded which). The chain combines TRBV11-2 with TRBJ2-7; 8 bases line up with TRBD2. This chain's CDR3 is CASSFTRPGLVSYEQYF. CDR3 DNA: TGTGCCAGCAGCTTTACCCGGCCGGGACTAGTCTCCTACGAGCAGTACTTC.